This T cell receptor beta chain appears in the sequencing data of a study of shared clonotypes between healthy human individuals. This clone was found once. Here immunoSEQ multiplex PCR was the method, and the copy in TCRdb shows in-frame clones only, minus some. The sample has around 500,000 clones, roughly three quarters seen once. CDR1 and CDR2 (germline): MDHEN, SYDVKM. The V gene lost 3 bases and the J gene lost 4 bases, with 4 bases spanning the gap. The CDR3 is made up of 13 amino acids. The rearrangement links TRBV28 to TRBJ2-6; D remains ambiguous. Sequencing used PBMCs. The clonotype comes from a woman in her thirties or forties in good health. Some clones in this sample may be carry-over from other donors' samples. The CDR3 DNA reads as TGTGCCAGCAGTTTCCCGGGGGCCAACGTCCTGACTTTC. Protein sequence: CASSFPGANVLTF.